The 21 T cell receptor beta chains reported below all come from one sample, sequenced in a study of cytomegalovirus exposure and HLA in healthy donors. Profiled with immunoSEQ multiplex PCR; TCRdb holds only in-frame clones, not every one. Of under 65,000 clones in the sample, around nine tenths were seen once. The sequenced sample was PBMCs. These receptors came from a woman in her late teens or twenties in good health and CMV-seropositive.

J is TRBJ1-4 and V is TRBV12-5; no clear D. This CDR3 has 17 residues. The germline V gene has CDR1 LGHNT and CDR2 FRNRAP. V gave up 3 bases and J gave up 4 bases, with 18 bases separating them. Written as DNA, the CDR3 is TGTGCTAGTGGTTTTGGATCGGAGGATCAACATAATGAAAAACTGTTTTTT. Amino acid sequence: CASGFGSEDQHNEKLFF.

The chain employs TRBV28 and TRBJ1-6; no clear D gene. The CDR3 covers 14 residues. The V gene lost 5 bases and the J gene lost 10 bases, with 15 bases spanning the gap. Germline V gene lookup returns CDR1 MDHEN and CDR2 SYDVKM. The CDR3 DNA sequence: TGTGCCAGCAGTATCGGGGAGGGTGTATCACCCCTCCACTTT. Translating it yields CASSIGEGVSPLHF.

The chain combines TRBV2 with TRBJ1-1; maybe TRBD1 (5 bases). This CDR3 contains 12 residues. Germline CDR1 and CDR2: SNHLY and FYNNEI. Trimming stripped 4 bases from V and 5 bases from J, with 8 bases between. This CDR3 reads CASSVDRTEAFF. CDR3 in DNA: TGTGCCAGCAGTGTCGACAGAACTGAAGCTTTCTTT. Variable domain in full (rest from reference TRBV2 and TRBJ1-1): EPEVTQTPSHQVTQMGQEVILRCVPISNHLYFYWYRQILGQKVEFLVSFYNNEISEKSEIFDDQFSVERPDGSNFTLKIRSTKLEDSAMYFCASSVDRTEAFFGQGTRLTVV.

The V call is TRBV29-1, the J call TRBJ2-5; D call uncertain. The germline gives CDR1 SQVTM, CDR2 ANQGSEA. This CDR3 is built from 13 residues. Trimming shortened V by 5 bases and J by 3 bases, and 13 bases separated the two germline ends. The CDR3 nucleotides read TGCAGCGTTTCTCTTGTAACAAAAGAGACCCAGTACTTC. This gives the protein CSVSLVTKETQYF.

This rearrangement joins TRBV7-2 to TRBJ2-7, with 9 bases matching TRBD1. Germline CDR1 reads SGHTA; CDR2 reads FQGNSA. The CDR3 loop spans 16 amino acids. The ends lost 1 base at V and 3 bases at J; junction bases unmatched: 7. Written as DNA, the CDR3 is TGTGCCAGCAGCTTAGGATCTGGGACAGGGATCTACGAGCAGTACTTC. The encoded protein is CASSLGSGTGIYEQYF.

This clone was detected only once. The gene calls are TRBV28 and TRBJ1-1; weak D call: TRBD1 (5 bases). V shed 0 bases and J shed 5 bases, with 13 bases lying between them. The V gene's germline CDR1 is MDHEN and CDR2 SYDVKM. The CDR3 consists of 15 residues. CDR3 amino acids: CASSLWSGGGTEAFF. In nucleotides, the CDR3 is TGTGCCAGCAGTTTATGGTCTGGGGGGGGTACTGAAGCTTTCTTT. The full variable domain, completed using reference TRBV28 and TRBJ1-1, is DVKVTQSSRYLVKRTGEKVFLECVQDMDHENMFWYRQDPGLGLRLIYFSYDVKMKEKGDIPEGYSVSREKKERFSLILESASTNQTSMYLCASSLWSGGGTEAFFGQGTRLTVV.

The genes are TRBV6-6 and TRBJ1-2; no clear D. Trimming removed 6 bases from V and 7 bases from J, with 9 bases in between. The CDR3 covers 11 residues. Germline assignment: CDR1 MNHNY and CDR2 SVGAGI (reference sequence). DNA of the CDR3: TGTGCCAGCAGCCCTACGGGTGGCTACACCTTC. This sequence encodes CASSPTGGYTF.

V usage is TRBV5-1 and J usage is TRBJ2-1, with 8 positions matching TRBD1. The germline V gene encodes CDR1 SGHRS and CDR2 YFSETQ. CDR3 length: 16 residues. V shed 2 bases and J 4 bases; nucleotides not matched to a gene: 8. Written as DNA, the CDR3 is TGCGCCAGCAGCTTAGGGGCGGACAGGGCTTACAATGAGCAGTTCTTC. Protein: CASSLGADRAYNEQFF. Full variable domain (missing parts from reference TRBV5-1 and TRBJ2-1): KAGVTQTPRYLIKTRGQQVTLSCSPISGHRSVSWYQQTPGQGLQFLFEYFSETQRNKGNFPGRFSGRQFSNSRSEMNVSTLELGDSALYLCASSLGADRAYNEQFFGPGTRLTVL.

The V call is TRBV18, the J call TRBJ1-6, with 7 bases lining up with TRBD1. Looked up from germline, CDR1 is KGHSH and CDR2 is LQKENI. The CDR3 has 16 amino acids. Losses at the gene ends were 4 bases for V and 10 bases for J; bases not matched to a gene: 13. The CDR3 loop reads CASSLKLGVRGSPLHF. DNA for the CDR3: TGTGCCAGCTCACTCAAGTTGGGGGTCAGGGGGTCACCCCTCCACTTT. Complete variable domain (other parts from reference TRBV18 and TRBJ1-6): NAGVMQNPRHLVRRRGQEARLRCSPMKGHSHVYWYRQLPEEGLKFMVYLQKENIIDESGMPKERFSAEFPKEGPSILRIQQVVRGDSAAYFCASSLKLGVRGSPLHFGNGTRLTVT.

In DNA form, the CDR3 reads TGTGCCAGCAGCGCAGGGGGCGCGCATGAAAAACTGTTTTTT. Its translation is CASSAGGAHEKLFF. The chain uses TRBV7-9 and TRBJ1-4; 8 positions agree with TRBD1. Germline assignment: CDR1 SEHNR and CDR2 FQNEAQ (reference sequence). Unmatched junction bases numbered 5, after V lost 5 bases and J lost 6 bases. This CDR3 spans 14 amino acids.

The CDR3 sequence is CASSFGLAGGLNEQFF. Written as DNA, the CDR3 is TGTGCCAGCAGCTTTGGACTAGCGGGGGGGCTCAATGAGCAGTTCTTC. V and J are TRBV11-2 and TRBJ2-1; 15 bases are shared with TRBD2. With 3 bases clipped from V and 6 bases from J, the junction kept 3 bases outside the gene matches. The CDR3 is 16 residues long. In germline, CDR1 is SGHAT, CDR2 FQNNGV.

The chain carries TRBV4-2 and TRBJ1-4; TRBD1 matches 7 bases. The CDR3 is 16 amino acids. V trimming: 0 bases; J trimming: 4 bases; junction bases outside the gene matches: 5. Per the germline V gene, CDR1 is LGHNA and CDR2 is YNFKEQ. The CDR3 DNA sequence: TGTGCCAGCAGCCAAGACCCCGGGACAGTTAATGAAAAACTGTTTTTT. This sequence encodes CASSQDPGTVNEKLFF.

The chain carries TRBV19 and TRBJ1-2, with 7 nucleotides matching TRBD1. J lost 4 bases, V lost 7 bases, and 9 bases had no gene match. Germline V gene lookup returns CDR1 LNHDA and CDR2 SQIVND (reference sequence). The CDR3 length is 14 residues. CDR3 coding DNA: TGTGCCAGTACCCCAACCAGGGACAGCTATGGCTACACCTTC. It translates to CASTPTRDSYGYTF.

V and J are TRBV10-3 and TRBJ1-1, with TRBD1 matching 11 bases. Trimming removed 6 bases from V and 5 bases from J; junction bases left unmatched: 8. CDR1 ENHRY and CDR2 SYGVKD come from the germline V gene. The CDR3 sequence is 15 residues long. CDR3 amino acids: CAISWDRGVWTEAFF. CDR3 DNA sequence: TGTGCCATCAGCTGGGACAGGGGGGTTTGGACTGAAGCTTTCTTT.

CDR3 sequence reads: CASSGTADYEQYF. The CDR3 bases are TGTGCCAGCAGCGGGACAGCAGACTACGAGCAGTACTTC. V and J are TRBV6-1 and TRBJ2-7; 7 nucleotides align to TRBD1. Looked up from germline, CDR1 is MNHNS and CDR2 is SASEGT. Losses at the gene ends were 6 bases for V and 3 bases for J; bases not matched to a gene: 5. The CDR3 has 13 amino acids.

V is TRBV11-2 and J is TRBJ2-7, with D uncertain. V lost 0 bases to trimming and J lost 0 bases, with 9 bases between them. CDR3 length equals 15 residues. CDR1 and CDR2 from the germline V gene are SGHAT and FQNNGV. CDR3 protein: CASSLDLGSSYEQYF. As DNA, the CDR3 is TGTGCCAGCAGCTTAGATCTGGGCAGCTCCTACGAGCAGTACTTC.

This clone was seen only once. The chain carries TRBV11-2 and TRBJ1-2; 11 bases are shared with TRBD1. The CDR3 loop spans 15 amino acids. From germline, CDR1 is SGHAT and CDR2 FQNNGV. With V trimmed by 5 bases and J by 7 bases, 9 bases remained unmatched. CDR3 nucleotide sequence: TGTGCCAGCAGCCACGAGGGGACAGGGGGGGCTGGCTACACCTTC. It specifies CASSHEGTGGAGYTF.

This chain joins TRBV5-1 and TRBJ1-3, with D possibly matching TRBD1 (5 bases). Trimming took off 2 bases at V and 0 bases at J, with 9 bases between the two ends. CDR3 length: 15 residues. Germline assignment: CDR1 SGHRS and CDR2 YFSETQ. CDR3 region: CASSLWQGSGNTIYF. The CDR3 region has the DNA TGCGCCAGCAGCTTATGGCAGGGCTCTGGAAACACCATATATTTT.

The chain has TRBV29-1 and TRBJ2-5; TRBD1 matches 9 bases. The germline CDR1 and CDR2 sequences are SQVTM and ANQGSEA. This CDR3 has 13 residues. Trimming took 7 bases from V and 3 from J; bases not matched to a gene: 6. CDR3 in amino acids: CSGVGDREETQYF. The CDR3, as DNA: TGCAGCGGAGTGGGGGACAGGGAAGAGACCCAGTACTTC.

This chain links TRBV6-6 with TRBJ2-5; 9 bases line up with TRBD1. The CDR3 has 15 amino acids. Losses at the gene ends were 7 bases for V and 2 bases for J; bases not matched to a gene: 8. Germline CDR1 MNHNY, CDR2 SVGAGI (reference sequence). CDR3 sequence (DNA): TGTGCCAGCAAACCCGGGACAGGGTTACAAGAGACCCAGTACTTC. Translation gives CASKPGTGLQETQYF.

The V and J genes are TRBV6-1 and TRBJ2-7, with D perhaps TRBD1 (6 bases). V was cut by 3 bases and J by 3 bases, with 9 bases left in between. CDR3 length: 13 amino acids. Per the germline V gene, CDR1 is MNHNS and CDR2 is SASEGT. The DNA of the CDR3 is TGTGCCAGCAGTGATCAACAGGGCTACGAGCAGTACTTC. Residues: CASSDQQGYEQYF.